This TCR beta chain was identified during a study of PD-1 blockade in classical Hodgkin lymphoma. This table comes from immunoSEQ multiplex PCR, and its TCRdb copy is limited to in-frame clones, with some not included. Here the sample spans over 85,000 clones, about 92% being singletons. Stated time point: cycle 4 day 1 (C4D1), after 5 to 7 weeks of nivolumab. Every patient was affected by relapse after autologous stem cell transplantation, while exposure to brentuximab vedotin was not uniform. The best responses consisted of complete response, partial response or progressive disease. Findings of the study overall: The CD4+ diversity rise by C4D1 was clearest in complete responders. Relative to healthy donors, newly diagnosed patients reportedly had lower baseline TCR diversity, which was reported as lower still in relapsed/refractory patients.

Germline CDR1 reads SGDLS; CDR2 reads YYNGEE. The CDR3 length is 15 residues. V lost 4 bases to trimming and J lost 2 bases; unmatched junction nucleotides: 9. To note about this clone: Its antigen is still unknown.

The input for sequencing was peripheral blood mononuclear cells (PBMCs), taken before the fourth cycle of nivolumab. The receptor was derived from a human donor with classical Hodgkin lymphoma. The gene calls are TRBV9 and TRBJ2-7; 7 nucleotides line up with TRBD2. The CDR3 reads CASSPTGRIAYEQYF. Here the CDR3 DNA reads TGTGCCAGCAGCCCAACCGGGAGGATCGCCTACGAGCAGTACTTC.